This is a list of T cell receptor beta chains from one sample in a study of radiotherapy plus CTLA-4 blockade in lung cancer. The data were produced by immunoSEQ multiplex PCR, yet TCRdb's version contains in-frame clones alone and is incomplete. This sample has about 100,000 clones, with roughly 85% found just once. Sequenced here: peripheral blood, sampled from a patient treated with radiotherapy plus ipilimumab. All receptors come from a human donor with non-small cell lung cancer who had stable disease on radiotherapy plus ipilimumab. CDR3s include the opening cysteine and the closing phenylalanine or tryptophan. A D gene is named only where the DNA matches it firmly. A row's size may be missing; if present it is once, few, many or a size class.

j_gene,v_gene,d_gene,abundance,CDR3aa,CDR3nt
TRBJ2-7,TRBV7-9,.,.,CASSFSHRDPAYEQYF,TGTGCCAGCAGCTTCTCCCACCGGGACCCTGCCTACGAGCAGTACTTC
TRBJ1-4,TRBV6-1,.,.,CASSGVTNEKLFF,TGTGCCAGCAGTGGAGTAACTAATGAAAAACTGTTTTTT
TRBJ1-6,TRBV18,.,.,CASSLGQQNSPLHF,TGTGCCAGCTCCCTAGGACAGCAAAATTCACCCCTCCACTTT
TRBJ2-1,TRBV2,.,.,CASNSGWNEQFF,TGTGCCAGCAATTCAGGGTGGAATGAGCAGTTCTTC
TRBJ2-7,TRBV6-5,.,.,CASSSGLHEQYF,TGTGCCAGCAGCTCCGGGCTTCACGAGCAGTACTTC
TRBJ1-6,TRBV6-5,TRBD1,.,CASRQRQGYSPLHF,TGTGCCAGCAGACAAAGACAGGGCTATTCACCCCTCCACTTT
TRBJ1-3,TRBV2,.,once,CARGRNSGNTIYF,TGTGCCAGAGGGCGGAACTCTGGAAACACCATATATTTT
TRBJ2-3,TRBV2,.,.,CASSEASGRYTDTQYF,TGTGCCAGCAGTGAAGCTTCGGGACGATACACAGATACGCAGTATTTT
TRBJ1-2,TRBV7-9,.,.,CASSSEVGAYYGYTF,TGTGCCAGCAGCTCGGAGGTGGGGGCTTACTATGGCTACACCTTC
TRBJ2-1,TRBV4-2,TRBD2,.,CASSQGGPAGYTEQFF,TGTGCCAGCAGCCAAGGAGGGCCAGCGGGGTACACTGAGCAGTTCTTC
TRBJ2-3,TRBV5-1,.,.,CASSSNLARTDTQYF,TGCGCCAGCAGCTCGAACCTGGCCCGCACAGATACGCAGTATTTT
TRBJ2-7,TRBV7-9,.,.,CASSPGYGKAYEQYF,TGTGCCAGCAGCCCCGGGTACGGGAAGGCCTACGAGCAGTACTTC
TRBJ2-1,TRBV19,TRBD1,.,CASNLPGQGYNEQFF,TGTGCCAGTAATCTACCGGGACAGGGGTACAATGAGCAGTTCTTC
TRBJ2-1,TRBV27,TRBD2,.,CASSLTSLAGGGGEQFF,TGTGCCAGCAGCCTCACCTCGCTAGCGGGGGGGGGCGGTGAGCAGTTCTTC
TRBJ2-1,TRBV5-1,.,few,CASSLITSRLAYNEQFF,TGCGCCAGCAGCTTGATTACCAGCCGCTTGGCCTACAATGAGCAGTTCTTC
TRBJ2-3,TRBV9,TRBD1,.,CASSAGQASTDTQYF,TGTGCCAGCAGCGCCGGACAGGCTAGCACAGATACGCAGTATTTT
TRBJ2-2,TRBV5-1,.,.,CASSLPGAGTGELFF,TGCGCCAGCAGCCTCCCCGGGGCCGGCACCGGGGAGCTGTTTTTT
TRBJ1-1,TRBV25-1,TRBD1,.,CASSENFGTENTEAFF,TGTGCCAGCAGTGAGAATTTCGGGACAGAAAACACTGAAGCTTTCTTT
TRBJ2-7,TRBV2,.,.,CASSEGQLSYEQYF,TGTGCCAGCAGTGAAGGGCAGCTTTCGTACGAGCAGTACTTC
TRBJ1-2,TRBV19,.,.,CASSPASNDYGYTF,TGTGCCAGTAGTCCGGCCTCCAATGACTATGGCTACACCTTC
TRBJ1-5,TRBV6-1,TRBD1,many,CASSEPTGVDQPQHF,TGTGCCAGCAGTGAACCGACAGGGGTCGATCAGCCCCAGCATTTT
TRBJ2-5,TRBV7-9,TRBD1,.,CASSLALGQQYF,TGTGCCAGCAGCTTAGCGCTGGGACAGCAGTACTTC
TRBJ2-2,TRBV5-8,.,.,CASSLFFTTGELFF,TGTGCCAGCAGCTTGTTCTTTACCACCGGGGAGCTGTTTTTT
TRBJ2-2,TRBV6-5,.,few,CASSHRGDTGELFF,TGTGCCAGCAGCCACCGCGGGGACACCGGGGAGCTGTTTTTT
TRBJ1-6,TRBV6-6,TRBD1,few,CASRDRVRSPLHF,TGTGCCAGCAGGGACAGGGTCCGTTCACCCCTCCACTTT
TRBJ2-1,TRBV5-4,.,.,CASSLWDNEQFF,TGTGCCAGCAGCTTATGGGACAATGAGCAGTTCTTC
TRBJ2-7,TRBV28,.,.,CASSTQLRGASGDPGYEQYF,TGTGCCAGCAGTACCCAGTTACGGGGCGCATCCGGAGATCCGGGATACGAGCAGTACTTC
TRBJ1-2,TRBV25-1,TRBD1,.,CASSTRTGGYTF,TGTGCCAGCAGTACCCGGACAGGGGGCTACACCTTC
TRBJ1-4,TRBV19,TRBD1,.,CASSYITGAGEKLFF,TGTGCCAGTAGTTACATAACAGGGGCGGGAGAAAAACTGTTTTTT
TRBJ2-7,TRBV11-2,TRBD1,.,CASSLGGQGYEQYF,TGTGCCAGCAGCTTAGGGGGACAGGGCTACGAGCAGTACTTC
TRBJ2-1,TRBV10-1,TRBD2,.,CASSEMSGRAGREQFF,TGCGCCAGCAGTGAGATGAGCGGGAGGGCCGGTCGGGAGCAGTTCTTC
TRBJ2-7,TRBV9,TRBD2,few,CASSVAPTSGPYEQYF,TGTGCCAGCAGCGTAGCCCCCACTAGCGGCCCGTACGAGCAGTACTTC
TRBJ2-2,TRBV9,TRBD2,.,CASSSGGSVGELFF,TGTGCCAGCAGTTCCGGGGGGAGCGTCGGGGAGCTGTTTTTT
TRBJ2-1,TRBV30,TRBD2,.,CAWRLAGPYNEQFF,TGTGCCTGGAGACTAGCGGGACCTTACAATGAGCAGTTCTTC
TRBJ1-4,TRBV5-1,.,.,CASSLVGDAGGKLFF,TGCGCCAGCAGCTTGGTGGGGGACGCGGGCGGCAAACTGTTTTTT
TRBJ2-4,TRBV5-4,TRBD1,.,CASSFGTGGAWTKNIQYF,TGTGCCAGCAGCTTCGGGACAGGGGGCGCTTGGACCAAAAACATTCAGTACTTC
TRBJ2-3,TRBV27,.,.,CASSLFRASDTQYF,TGTGCCAGCAGTTTATTTCGGGCCTCAGATACGCAGTATTTT
TRBJ2-7,TRBV7-9,.,once,CASSRTGTSYEQYF,TGTGCCAGCAGCCGGACTGGAACCTCCTACGAGCAGTACTTC
TRBJ1-6,TRBV27,TRBD1,.,CASSLGQGSSPLHF,TGTGCCAGCAGTTTAGGACAGGGTAGCTCACCCCTCCACTTT
TRBJ2-1,TRBV7-3,.,.,CASSLTGRASSYNEQFF,TGTGCCAGCAGCTTAACCGGCCGGGCCAGCTCCTACAATGAGCAGTTCTTC
TRBJ2-2,TRBV9,.,.,CASSVTGELFF,TGTGCCAGCAGCGTTACCGGGGAGCTGTTTTTT
TRBJ2-1,TRBV5-4,TRBD2,.,CASSPLAGGPGEQFF,TGTGCCAGCAGCCCTCTAGCGGGGGGGCCGGGTGAGCAGTTCTTC
TRBJ2-3,TRBV5-1,.,.,CASSLGDSADTQYF,TGCGCCAGCAGCTTGGGGGATTCGGCAGATACGCAGTATTTT
TRBJ2-3,TRBV4-1,.,.,CASSQEVGPRDTQYF,TGCGCCAGCAGCCAAGAGGTGGGGCCGAGAGATACGCAGTATTTT
TRBJ2-7,TRBV5-4,.,.,CASRPGGGHEQYF,TGTGCCAGCAGACCTGGGGGGGGCCACGAGCAGTACTTC
TRBJ2-2,TRBV27,TRBD2,.,CASHRGDRTGELFF,TGTGCCAGCCACCGGGGGGATAGGACCGGGGAGCTGTTTTTT
TRBJ1-5,TRBV2,.,.,CASSEGRGRQPQHF,TGTGCCAGCAGTGAAGGACGAGGCCGTCAGCCCCAGCATTTT
TRBJ1-2,TRBV9,.,.,CASSVGGGHQVGYGYTF,TGTGCCAGCAGCGTAGGAGGGGGGCACCAAGTAGGGTATGGCTACACCTTC
TRBJ2-2,TRBV2,TRBD2,.,CASRSLAGGNTGELFF,TGTGCCAGCAGGTCCCTAGCGGGAGGGAATACCGGGGAGCTGTTTTTT
TRBJ1-1,TRBV7-9,.,.,CASSLVSVNTEAFF,TGTGCCAGCAGCTTAGTATCAGTGAACACTGAAGCTTTCTTT
TRBJ2-1,TRBV11-2,TRBD1,once,CASSLRFGQANEQFF,TGTGCCAGCAGTTTACGCTTCGGACAGGCTAATGAGCAGTTCTTC
TRBJ1-6,TRBV15,.,once,CATNPPKGPDPNNSPLHF,TGTGCCACCAACCCTCCTAAGGGGCCGGACCCTAATAATTCACCCCTCCACTTT
TRBJ1-3,TRBV13,.,.,CASSFGRPAGNTIYF,TGTGCCAGCAGCTTCGGTAGGCCTGCTGGAAACACCATATATTTT
TRBJ2-7,TRBV19,TRBD1,.,CASHATGRSYEQYF,TGTGCCAGTCATGCGACAGGGAGATCCTACGAGCAGTACTTC
TRBJ2-3,TRBV27,.,.,CASTPPYGGGSTDTQYF,TGTGCCAGCACACCCCCTTATGGTGGGGGTAGCACAGATACGCAGTATTTT
TRBJ1-2,TRBV18,.,.,CASSPGLGGYTF,TGTGCCAGCTCACCTGGACTGGGGGGCTACACCTTC
TRBJ2-7,TRBV14,TRBD2,.,CASSQVGSGSYEQYF,TGTGCCAGCAGCCAAGTCGGTAGCGGGAGTTACGAGCAGTACTTC
TRBJ1-2,TRBV11-2,.,few,CASSLERFGYTF,TGTGCCAGCAGCTTAGAACGGTTTGGCTACACCTTC
TRBJ2-3,TRBV5-1,TRBD2,.,CASSPELAGSTDTQYF,TGCGCCAGCAGCCCGGAACTAGCGGGGAGCACAGATACGCAGTATTTT